One and the same sample provided the 25 T cell receptor beta chains below, sequenced in a study of spatial heterogeneity in lung cancer. The time point denotes: sample taken at primary tumor resection. Whole RNA obtained from tumor, nontumor lung or frozen PBMC underwent sequencing without sorting. MiXCR, applied by TCRdb to the 5' RACE reads, yields one record per CDR3 protein. The table has tens of thousands of distinct CDR3 sequences, about an eighth seen once; the top ten hold 7.2%. Material: PBMCs, obtained at surgery. These receptors were taken from a male donor with early-stage non-small cell lung cancer.

In its sample, this clonotype was seen many times. This chain uses TRBV11-3 with TRBJ2-1, with D unclear. Germline V CDR1 and CDR2: SGHNT, YENEEA. This CDR3 has 12 amino acids. V lost 7 bases, J lost 5 bases, and 9 bases lay in between. CDR3 in DNA: TGTGCCAGCACCGCTTGGGACAATGAGCAGTTCTTC. Its protein product is CASTAWDNEQFF.

DNA of the CDR3: TGCGCCAGCAGTCCCCTGGGAGCGGAATACAATGAGCAGTTCTTC. Residues: CASSPLGAEYNEQFF. The chain combines TRBV10-2 with TRBJ2-1; the D gene is possibly TRBD2 (5 bases). This CDR3 has 15 amino acids. Trimming took off 5 bases at V and 4 bases at J, with 15 bases between the two ends. Germline assignment: CDR1 WSHSY and CDR2 SAAADI.

This clonotype was detected many times. The chain couples TRBV7-9 to TRBJ1-1; D unclear. CDR1 is SEHNR and CDR2 is FQNEAQ in the germline V gene (reference sequence). The CDR3 runs 14 residues. V dropped 5 bases and J dropped 0 bases, with 10 bases sitting between them. CDR3 protein: CASSREVVNTEAFF. The DNA of the CDR3 is TGTGCCAGCAGCCGCGAGGTGGTGAACACTGAAGCTTTCTTT.

The V call is TRBV3-1, the J call TRBJ1-5; D gene ambiguous. The ends were cut back, 1 base at V and 5 bases at J, with 9 bases in the middle. The germline CDR1 and CDR2 sequences are LGHDT and YNNKEL (reference sequence). The CDR3 has 14 amino acids. The CDR3, as DNA: TGTGCCAGCAGCCAAGTAAATGCCGATCAGCCCCAGCATTTT. Its translation is CASSQVNADQPQHF.

The rearrangement uses TRBV11-2 and TRBJ1-2, with unresolved D. Looked up from germline, CDR1 is SGHAT and CDR2 is FQNNGV. This CDR3 is built from 13 residues. Trimming took 4 bases from V and 2 from J, leaving 8 bases between them. CDR3 DNA: TGTGCCAGCAGCTCTCCACCGAACTATGGCTACACCTTC. Translation: CASSSPPNYGYTF.

This clonotype was recorded a few times. The chain uses TRBV4-2 and TRBJ1-1; TRBD1 matches at 8 bases. J gave up 7 bases and V 0 bases, and 7 bases lay outside the gene matches. Germline values: CDR1 LGHNA, CDR2 YNFKEQ. The CDR3 totals 15 residues. In DNA form, the CDR3 reads TGTGCCAGCAGCCAAGATGGAGCAGGGGGCTTTGAAGCTTTCTTT. Protein product: CASSQDGAGGFEAFF.

CDR3 bases: TGCGCCAGCAGCTTGGAGGGAACTAACTATGGCTACACCTTC. Translation: CASSLEGTNYGYTF. The chain has TRBV5-1 and TRBJ1-2; the D is unclear. The V end was cut by 0 bases, the J end by 0 bases, with 6 bases between. The CDR3 is 14 amino acids. Looked up from germline, CDR1 is SGHRS and CDR2 is YFSETQ.

The sample holds many counts of this clonotype. The DNA for the CDR3 is TGTGCGAGTTACCGGGGGGTAGAAGCTTTCTTT. Translated: CASYRGVEAFF. V gene TRBV27 combines with J gene TRBJ1-1; possible D gene TRBD1, 5 bases. The germline V gene encodes CDR1 MNHEY and CDR2 SMNVEV (reference sequence). The length of the CDR3 is 11 residues.

The sample holds many counts of this clonotype. CDR3 amino acids: CASSLTTSGSNEQFF. The CDR3 DNA reads TGTGCCAGCAGCTTGACGACTAGCGGGAGTAATGAGCAGTTCTTC. J is TRBJ2-1 and V is TRBV11-2, with 12 bases identical to TRBD2. Germline V gives CDR1 SGHAT, CDR2 FQNNGV. The CDR3 is made up of 15 amino acids. Trimming took 3 bases from V and 7 from J; bases not matched to a gene: 4.

This clonotype was seen a few times. V gene TRBV27 combines with J gene TRBJ2-7; D may match TRBD1 or TRBD2 (5 bases each). The CDR3 totals 16 residues. V gave up 5 bases and J gave up 0 bases, with 17 bases separating them. Looked up from germline, CDR1 is MNHEY and CDR2 is SMNVEV (reference sequence). The CDR3: CASSASVGPYSYEQYF. CDR3 DNA sequence: TGTGCCAGCAGTGCCAGCGTGGGACCTTACTCCTACGAGCAGTACTTC.

The chain links TRBV18 to TRBJ1-1; D not certain. The germline V gene has CDR1 KGHSH and CDR2 LQKENI. V was clipped by 1 base and J by 3 bases, with 15 bases between them. This CDR3 has 16 amino acids. In nucleotides, the CDR3 is TGTGCCAGCTCACCACTCCTCCAGACCCTCGACACTGAAGCTTTCTTT. It is translated as CASSPLLQTLDTEAFF.

The table lists this clonotype with many counts. V usage is TRBV10-2 and J usage is TRBJ2-1; 12 bases are shared with TRBD2. Trimming took 7 bases from V and 3 from J; bases not matched to a gene: 7. This CDR3 comprises 16 residues. CDR1 is WSHSY and CDR2 is SAAADI in the germline V gene. The CDR3 loop is CASKWRTSGIYNEQFF. In DNA, the CDR3 is TGCGCCAGCAAATGGAGGACTAGCGGGATCTACAATGAGCAGTTCTTC.

The chain has TRBV12-5 and TRBJ1-1; a weak D match, TRBD1 (6 bases). Germline V gene data show CDR1 as LGHNT and CDR2 as FRNRAP. The CDR3 consists of 15 residues. Trimming left V 6 bases short and J 3 bases short, with 17 bases between. The CDR3: CASGPTGNVDTEAFF. CDR3 nucleotide sequence: TGTGCTAGTGGCCCTACAGGGAACGTGGACACTGAAGCTTTCTTT.

This clonotype was picked up many times. The chain recombines TRBV7-8 with TRBJ2-2; TRBD1 matches 9 bases. The V and J ends lost 3 bases and 4 bases, in that order; junction bases with no gene match: 3. This CDR3 region has 15 residues. Germline V CDR1 and CDR2: SGHVS, FQNEAQ. The CDR3 here is CASSFETGGTGELFF. CDR3 sequence (DNA): TGTGCCAGCAGCTTTGAGACAGGGGGCACCGGGGAGCTGTTTTTT.

This clonotype was counted at least ten times. The V gene is TRBV20-1, the J gene TRBJ1-2; 7 nucleotides agree with TRBD1. Germline V gene lookup returns CDR1 DFQATT and CDR2 SNEGSKA (reference sequence). This CDR3 is 13 amino acids long. J was trimmed by 4 bases and V by 6 bases; bases with no gene match: 8. This chain's CDR3 is CSATRGTAYGYTF. CDR3 coding DNA: TGCAGTGCCACACGTGGGACAGCCTATGGCTACACCTTC.

This clonotype was detected only a few times. J is TRBJ2-7 and V is TRBV20-1; D unresolved. Germline CDR1 and CDR2: DFQATT and SNEGSKA (reference sequence). The CDR3 runs to 13 residues. Trimming left V 2 bases short and J 2 bases short, with 10 bases between. In nucleotides, the CDR3 is TGCAGTGCTAGAAAGGCGCCTGCCTACGAGCAGTACTTC. Translating gives CSARKAPAYEQYF.

This clonotype was seen at least ten times. The chain combines TRBV4-2 with TRBJ2-3, with a tentative D call TRBD2 (5 bases). The germline V gene encodes CDR1 LGHNA and CDR2 YNFKEQ. The CDR3 length is 14 residues. V lost 0 bases, J lost 6 bases, and 10 bases lay in between. The CDR3 DNA is TGTGCCAGCAGCCAAGAGGGAGTCGGGGATACGCAGTATTTT. Protein: CASSQEGVGDTQYF.

This clonotype was observed many times. The chain employs TRBV14 and TRBJ2-2; perhaps TRBD2 as D (5 bases). Trimming removed 3 bases at V and 6 bases at J, with 11 bases between. Germline assignment: CDR1 SGHDN and CDR2 FVKESK. The CDR3 has 14 residues. The CDR3, as DNA: TGTGCCAGCAGCCAGGCCGGGGTGGCCGGGGAGCTGTTTTTT. Its protein product is CASSQAGVAGELFF. The full variable domain, rest sourced from reference TRBV14 and TRBJ2-2, is EAGVTQFPSHSVIEKGQTVTLRCDPISGHDNLYWYRRVMGKEIKFLLHFVKESKQDESGMPNNRFLAERTGGTYSTLKVQPAELEDSGVYFCASSQAGVAGELFFGEGSRLTVL.

Many counts were recorded for this clonotype. The rearrangement uses TRBV12-3 or TRBV12-4 and TRBJ1-5; no firm D call. The CDR3 is 15 residues long. Trimming removed 6 bases at V and 5 bases at J, with 17 bases between. CDR3 loop: CASSHTMGLDQPQHF. The CDR3 DNA sequence: TGTGCCAGCAGCCACACGATGGGTTTGGATCAGCCCCAGCATTTT.

This clonotype has ten or more counts. The chain combines TRBV7-8 with TRBJ2-3, with TRBD2 matching over 13 bases. The ends lost 5 bases at V and 3 bases at J; junction bases unmatched: 5. The germline V gene encodes CDR1 SGHVS and CDR2 FQNEAQ. CDR3 length: 16 residues. The DNA for the CDR3 is TGTGCCAGCAGCGGCTGGACTAGCGGGAGAACAGATACGCAGTATTTT. Residues: CASSGWTSGRTDTQYF.

DNA of the CDR3: TGTGCCAGCAGCCAAGGGGAACTAGCGGGGACCACAGATACGCAGTATTTT. Amino acid sequence: CASSQGELAGTTDTQYF. The chain combines TRBV4-2 with TRBJ2-3; 10 bases are shared with TRBD2. V gave up 1 base and J gave up 2 bases; unmatched junction bases: 6. Looked up from germline, CDR1 is LGHNA and CDR2 is YNFKEQ. The CDR3 is 17 residues long.

This clonotype was counted between two and nine times. The chain carries TRBV20-1 and TRBJ2-5, with D maybe TRBD2 (5 bases). The length of the CDR3 is 12 residues. Trimming stripped 6 bases from V and 1 base from J, with 9 bases between. CDR1 is DFQATT and CDR2 is SNEGSKA in the germline V gene (reference sequence). The CDR3 loop is CSAGDFQETQYF. CDR3 sequence (DNA): TGCAGTGCCGGGGATTTCCAAGAGACCCAGTACTTC.

This clonotype turned up a few times. The rearrangement uses TRBV10-3 and TRBJ2-2, with 7 bases matching TRBD2. This CDR3 contains 16 residues. V shed 3 bases, J shed 5 bases, and the junction held 9 bases outside the gene matches. Germline lookup yields CDR1 ENHRY and CDR2 SYGVKD. The CDR3 protein is CAISDYGGRGTGELFF. The CDR3 bases are TGTGCCATCAGTGATTACGGCGGGAGAGGTACCGGGGAGCTGTTTTTT.

The chain joins TRBV5-4 to TRBJ2-5; a weak D match, TRBD2 (5 bases). Trimming cost V 0 bases and J 7 bases, with 10 bases left between them. Germline CDR1 and CDR2: SGHNT and YYREEE (reference sequence). The CDR3 sequence is 13 residues long. This CDR3 is CASSLVGSGTQYF. The CDR3 bases are TGTGCCAGCAGCTTGGTAGGGAGCGGGACCCAGTACTTC. The full variable domain, with the rest looked up from reference TRBV5-4 and TRBJ2-5, is ETGVTQSPTHLIKTRGQQVTLRCSSQSGHNTVSWYQQALGQGPQFIFQYYREEENGRGNFPPRFSGLQFPNYSSELNVNALELDDSALYLCASSLVGSGTQYFGPGTRLLVL.

This chain uses TRBV5-1 with TRBJ2-1; D not resolved. Trimming pared 0 bases from V and 8 bases from J, leaving 12 bases between. Germline CDR1 and CDR2: SGHRS and YFSETQ. The CDR3 consists of 14 residues. The CDR3 region has the DNA TGCGCCAGCAGCTTGGAGACACCCCGGGATGAGCAGTTCTTC. It is translated as CASSLETPRDEQFF.